The entry that follows covers one TCR beta chain sequence. The antigen remains undetermined. Germline-derived CDR1 and CDR2 are SEHNR and FQNEAQ (reference sequence). The CDR3 is 16 residues long. J was trimmed by 0 bases and V by 5 bases; bases with no gene match: 8. RNA extraction and reverse transcription yielded cDNA as sequencing template. Method: immunoSEQ multiplex PCR; TCRdb's copy keeps in-frame clones and lacks some. The data contain about 150,000 clones, 40% to 60% of them singletons. The data derive from a study of CD8+ T cells in alopecia areata. On the study more broadly: The tofacitinib course ran for 6 to 18 months and was followed by 6 months off drug. Study results and caveats: Sequence data from scalp samples additionally include resident alphabeta T cells of normal skin. Researchers report lesional scalp, most notably alopecia totalis/universalis, outstripped normal scalp in clonality. Against the mouse data, patients shared TCRs less clearly, possibly for HLA reasons.

This chain uses TRBV7-9 with TRBJ2-3, with 7 positions matching TRBD2. This clonotype was obtained from a human donor with alopecia areata. Sequencing used CD8+ T cells sorted from blood, obtained at week 0. The CDR3 DNA reads TGTGCCAGCAGCAGACGGGGGGATGTGAGCACAGATACGCAGTATTTT. This sequence encodes CASSRRGDVSTDTQYF.